The source of this T cell receptor (beta chain) is a study of regulatory T cells in long-lasting Graves disease. Note on this clonotype: A single base separates this from a much larger clone, so it may be a read error.

Arm-PCR of CDR3 regions and iRepertoire HTBI primers were used to build TCR beta libraries. Authors' methods: Identification of gene segments yielded over 60 TRBV and more than eleven TRBJ across samples. TCRdb re-derived calls from the multiplex PCR reads in MiXCR, one entry per CDR3 protein. The V and J calls were determined by TCRdb, not by the authors. The data contain about 220,000 distinct CDR3 sequences, roughly 19% of them singletons. The time point is: newly diagnosed GD, antithyroid drugs for less than 3 months. Generation of the TCR library employed RNA extracted from PBMCs. Trimming stripped 4 bases from V and 5 bases from J, with 17 bases between. The CDR3 covers 14 residues. CDR1 is SQVTM, CDR2 ANQGSEA, per germline. The sample was also reused in another study, on T cells in Graves' hyperthyroidism and ophthalmopathy.

The V gene is TRBV29-1, the J gene TRBJ2-5, with a weak D call TRBD1 (6 bases). The TCR originated in a woman under 40 with Graves disease. The starting material was peripheral blood mononuclear cells (PBMCs), obtained at new diagnosis, from a patient treated with antithyroid drugs. The DNA for the CDR3 is TGCAGCGTTGGAGCAGGGGCGGCGAAGGAGACCCAGTACTTC. This encodes CSVGAGAAKETQYF.